These 17 T cell receptor beta chains originate from one sample sequenced in a study of T cells in Graves' hyperthyroidism and ophthalmopathy. The TCR beta CDR3 regions underwent amplification using RNA transcripts as the source. Researchers ran a first-round RT-PCR on the TCR CDR3 using the HTBI primer set. Via MiXCR, TCRdb re-called the multiplex PCR reads, giving one row per CDR3 protein. The sample carries roughly 700,000 distinct CDR3 sequences, roughly 17% recorded once. The sample comprised blood. These receptors all stem from a man aged 50-59 years with Graves' hyperthyroidism.

The chain recombines TRBV9 with TRBJ2-7; 11 bases align to TRBD2. The germline CDR1 and CDR2 sequences are SGDLS and YYNGEE. This CDR3 contains 15 residues. The J segment lost 3 bases and the V segment lost 3 bases, leaving 5 bases of the junction unmatched. This CDR3 reads CASSEGTSGVYEQYF. CDR3 nucleotides: TGTGCCAGCAGCGAAGGGACTAGCGGTGTCTACGAGCAGTACTTC.

This chain uses TRBV5-1 with TRBJ2-2, with TRBD2 as a possible D gene (5 bases). This CDR3 contains 15 residues. Germline values: CDR1 SGHRS, CDR2 YFSETQ. Trimming took 4 bases from V and 5 from J, leaving 15 bases between them. CDR3 residues: CASSHREERTGELFF. CDR3 DNA sequence: TGCGCCAGCAGCCACCGGGAAGAGAGGACCGGGGAGCTGTTTTTT.

This clonotype occurred a few times. The CDR3 spells CASSALPPGQGSDTQYF. DNA of the CDR3: TGTGCCAGCAGCGCCCTCCCTCCGGGACAGGGGTCAGATACGCAGTATTTT. This chain joins TRBV9 and TRBJ2-3; TRBD1 matches 10 bases. Germline CDR1 is SGDLS and CDR2 is YYNGEE. The junction had 11 bases not matched to a gene; V was cut back by 3 bases and J by 4 bases. The CDR3 is made up of 17 amino acids.

This clonotype was seen repeatedly, ten times or more. Here the CDR3 DNA reads TGTGCCAGCAGTCCCGGGACAGGGGGCGGCGAGCAGTACTTC. Translation: CASSPGTGGGEQYF. The chain has TRBV2 and TRBJ2-7, with 12 bases lining up with TRBD1. V was pared by 5 bases and J by 6 bases, with 5 bases of the junction left unmatched. The CDR3 length is 14 residues. Germline CDR1 is SNHLY and CDR2 is FYNNEI.

V is TRBV27 and J is TRBJ1-1; 7 bases are shared with TRBD1. Germline loops: CDR1 MNHEY, CDR2 SMNVEV (reference sequence). The CDR3 extends over 15 amino acids. The J segment lost 0 bases and the V segment lost 7 bases, leaving 8 bases of the junction unmatched. CDR3 region: CASKRPGGMNTEAFF. CDR3 coding DNA: TGTGCCAGCAAAAGGCCAGGGGGAATGAACACTGAAGCTTTCTTT.

This chain links TRBV18 with TRBJ1-5; tentatively, D is TRBD1 (5 bases). Trimming removed 4 bases at V and 0 bases at J, with 19 bases between. The CDR3 runs to 18 residues. CDR1 is KGHSH and CDR2 is LQKENI in the germline V gene. CDR3 residues: CASSLTAPLRYSNQPQHF. The DNA of the CDR3 is TGTGCCAGCTCACTGACAGCCCCACTCCGTTATAGCAATCAGCCCCAGCATTTT.

This clonotype was counted ten times or more. The rearrangement joins TRBV9 to TRBJ2-1; the match to TRBD1 covers 10 bases. The germline gives CDR1 SGDLS, CDR2 YYNGEE. The CDR3 is made up of 15 amino acids. J gave up 5 bases and V 4 bases, and 6 bases lay outside the gene matches. CDR3 amino acids: CASSLGTGVDNEQFF. For the CDR3, the DNA is TGTGCCAGCAGCCTCGGGACAGGGGTTGACAATGAGCAGTTCTTC.

The chain uses TRBV19 and TRBJ2-5; no definite D call. The V end was cut by 2 bases, the J end by 4 bases, with 8 bases between. The length of the CDR3 is 13 residues. The germline CDR1 and CDR2 sequences are LNHDA and SQIVND (reference sequence). CDR3 amino acids: CASSITQPETQYF. In DNA form, the CDR3 reads TGTGCCAGTAGTATAACCCAGCCAGAGACCCAGTACTTC.

The rearrangement uses TRBV20-1 and TRBJ2-1; 16 nucleotides line up with TRBD2. The CDR3 covers 16 residues. The ends lost 5 bases at V and 5 bases at J; junction bases unmatched: 6. Germline V lookup: CDR1 DFQATT, CDR2 SNEGSKA (reference sequence). CDR3: CSAGTSGRAVHNEQFF. CDR3 coding DNA: TGCAGTGCTGGGACTAGCGGGAGGGCCGTCCACAATGAGCAGTTCTTC.

The chain employs TRBV6-5 and TRBJ1-5; D gene uncertain. The CDR3 runs to 14 residues. CDR1 MNHEY and CDR2 SVGAGI come from the germline V gene. V dropped 0 bases and J dropped 4 bases, with 7 bases sitting between them. The CDR3 bases are TGTGCCAGCAGTTACTCACTCGGAAATCAGCCCCAGCATTTT. Protein product: CASSYSLGNQPQHF.

There are many counts of this clonotype. This rearrangement joins TRBV11-3 to TRBJ2-3, with D tentatively TRBD2 (6 bases). The V and J ends lost 0 bases and 3 bases respectively, with 13 bases between them. Germline V lookup: CDR1 SGHNT, CDR2 YENEEA. The CDR3 spans 16 residues. DNA for the CDR3: TGTGCCAGCAGCTTAGACTCCGGGAGTGGAACAGATACGCAGTATTTT. Amino acid sequence: CASSLDSGSGTDTQYF.

The chain employs TRBV5-1 and TRBJ2-3; D could derive from TRBD1 or TRBD2 (5 bases each). The CDR3 is 14 amino acids. The germline gives CDR1 SGHRS, CDR2 YFSETQ. Trimming left V 4 bases short and J 4 bases short, with 13 bases between. This chain's CDR3 is CASSRDHPADTQYF. CDR3 sequence (DNA): TGCGCCAGCAGCCGGGACCACCCGGCAGATACGCAGTATTTT.

This clonotype was counted at least ten times. This chain links TRBV2 with TRBJ1-2; the D is unclear. CDR3 length equals 15 residues. Between the trimmed V and J ends, which lost 5 bases and 4 bases, there was a span of 17 bases. Per the germline V gene, CDR1 is SNHLY and CDR2 is FYNNEI. The DNA of the CDR3 is TGTGCCAGCAGTCTTACCACGCTCACGTTCTATGGCTACACCTTC. This sequence encodes CASSLTTLTFYGYTF.

This clonotype has ten or more counts. The chain couples TRBV13 to TRBJ2-1; TRBD2 matches 10 bases. Germline CDR1 and CDR2: PRHDT and FYEKMQ (reference sequence). CDR3 length equals 15 residues. The V and J ends lost 1 base and 4 bases, in that order; junction bases with no gene match: 1. CDR3 DNA sequence: TGTGCCAGCAGCTTAGATAGCGGGAGGTACAATGAGCAGTTCTTC. Its protein is CASSLDSGRYNEQFF.

The CDR3 is CATSEMTGDEQYF. The CDR3 DNA reads as TGTGCCACCAGTGAGATGACAGGGGACGAGCAGTACTTC. V and J are TRBV24-1 and TRBJ2-7; 8 bases are a match to TRBD1. The V gene's germline CDR1 is KGHDR and CDR2 SFDVKD. Germline trimming cut 4 bases from V and 5 bases from J; bases unmatched to any gene: 3. The CDR3 contains 13 residues.

This clonotype was found a few times. This chain joins TRBV5-1 and TRBJ1-1, with a tentative D call TRBD1 (5 bases). CDR1 and CDR2 (germline): SGHRS, YFSETQ. The CDR3 is 13 amino acids. With 2 bases removed from V and 14 bases from J, the gap between germline ends came to 19 bases. CDR3 nucleotides: TGCGCCAGCAGCTTCCGGGACGAGAACATCCCCTTCTTT. This translates into CASSFRDENIPFF.

The rearrangement uses TRBV2 and TRBJ2-1, with 12 bases that match TRBD2. The CDR3 has 20 residues. After removal of 6 bases from V and 6 bases from J, the junction contained 21 bases not matched to a gene. Germline V gene lookup returns CDR1 SNHLY and CDR2 FYNNEI. In nucleotides, the CDR3 is TGTGCCAGCAGAGGGGGAATGCTAGCGGGAGGGCCGCGGCAGCCCAATGAGCAGTTCTTC. Translated, it gives CASRGGMLAGGPRQPNEQFF.